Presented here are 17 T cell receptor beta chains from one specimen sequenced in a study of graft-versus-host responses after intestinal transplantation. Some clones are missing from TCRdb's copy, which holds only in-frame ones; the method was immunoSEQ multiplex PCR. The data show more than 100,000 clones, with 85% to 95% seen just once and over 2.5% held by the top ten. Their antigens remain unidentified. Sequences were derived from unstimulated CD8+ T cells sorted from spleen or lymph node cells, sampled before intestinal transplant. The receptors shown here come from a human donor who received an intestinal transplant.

The DNA for the CDR3 is TGTGCCAGCCTAGGACAGGGAACGAACACTGAAGCTTTCTTT. This codes for CASLGQGTNTEAFF. The chain is built from TRBV28 and TRBJ1-1; 8 nucleotides line up with TRBD1. The CDR3 is made up of 14 amino acids. Unmatched junction bases numbered 6, after V lost 8 bases and J lost 1 base. Germline CDR1 reads MDHEN; CDR2 reads SYDVKM.

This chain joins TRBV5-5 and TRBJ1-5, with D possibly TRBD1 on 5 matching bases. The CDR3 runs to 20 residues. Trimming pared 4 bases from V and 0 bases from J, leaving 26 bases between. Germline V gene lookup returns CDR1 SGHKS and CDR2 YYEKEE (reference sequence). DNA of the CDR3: TGTGCCAGCAGCCCGCCGGGGGGGGAGCGATATATATATAGCAATCAGCCCCAGCATTTT. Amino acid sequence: CASSPPGGERYIYSNQPQHF.

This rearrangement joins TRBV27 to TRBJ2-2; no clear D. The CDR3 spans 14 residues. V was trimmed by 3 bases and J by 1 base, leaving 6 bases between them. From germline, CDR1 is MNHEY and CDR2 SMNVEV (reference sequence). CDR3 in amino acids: CASSFGRNTGELFF. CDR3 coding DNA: TGTGCCAGCAGTTTCGGCAGGAACACCGGGGAGCTGTTTTTT.

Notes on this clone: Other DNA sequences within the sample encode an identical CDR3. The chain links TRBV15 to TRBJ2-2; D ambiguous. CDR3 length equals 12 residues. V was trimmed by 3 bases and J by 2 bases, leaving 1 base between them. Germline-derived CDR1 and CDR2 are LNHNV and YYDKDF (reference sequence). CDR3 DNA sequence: TGTGCCACCAGCAGTAACACCGGGGAGCTGTTTTTT. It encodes CATSSNTGELFF.

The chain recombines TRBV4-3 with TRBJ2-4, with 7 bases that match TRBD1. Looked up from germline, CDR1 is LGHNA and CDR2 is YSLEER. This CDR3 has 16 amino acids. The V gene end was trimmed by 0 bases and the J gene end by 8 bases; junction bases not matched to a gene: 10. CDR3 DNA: TGCGCCAGCAGCCAAGATGAGAGGGGGCGAGGGCACATTCAGTACTTC. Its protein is CASSQDERGRGHIQYF.

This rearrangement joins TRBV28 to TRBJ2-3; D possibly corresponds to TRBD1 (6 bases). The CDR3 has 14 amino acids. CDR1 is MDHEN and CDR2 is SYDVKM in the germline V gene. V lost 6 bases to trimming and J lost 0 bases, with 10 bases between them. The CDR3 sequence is CASSRDISTDTQYF. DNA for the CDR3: TGTGCCAGCAGCCGGGACATAAGCACAGATACGCAGTATTTT.

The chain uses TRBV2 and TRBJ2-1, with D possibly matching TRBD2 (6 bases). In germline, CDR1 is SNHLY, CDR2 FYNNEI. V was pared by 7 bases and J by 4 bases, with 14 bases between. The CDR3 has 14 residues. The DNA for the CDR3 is TGTGCCAGCATCAAGCGGGCCGAATACAATGAGCAGTTCTTC. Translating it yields CASIKRAEYNEQFF.

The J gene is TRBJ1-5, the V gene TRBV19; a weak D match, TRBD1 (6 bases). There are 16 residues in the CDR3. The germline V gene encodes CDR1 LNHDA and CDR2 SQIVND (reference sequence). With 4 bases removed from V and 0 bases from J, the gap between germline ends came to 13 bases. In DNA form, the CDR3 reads TGTGCCAGTAGTAGCGGGGGGGCGTATAGCAATCAGCCCCAGCATTTT. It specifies CASSSGGAYSNQPQHF.

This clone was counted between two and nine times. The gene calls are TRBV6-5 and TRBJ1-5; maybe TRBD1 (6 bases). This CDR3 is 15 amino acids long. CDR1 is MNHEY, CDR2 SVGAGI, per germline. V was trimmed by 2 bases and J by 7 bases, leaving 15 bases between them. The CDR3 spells CASSYRTGGGQPQHF. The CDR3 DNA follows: TGTGCCAGCAGTTACCGTACGGGTGGGGGCCAGCCCCAGCATTTT.

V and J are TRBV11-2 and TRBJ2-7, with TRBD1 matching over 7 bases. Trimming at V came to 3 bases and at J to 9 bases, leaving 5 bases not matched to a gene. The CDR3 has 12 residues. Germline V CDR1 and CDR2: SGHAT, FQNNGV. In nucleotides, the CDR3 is TGTGCCAGCAGCTTGGGGACAGTCGTGCAGTACTTC. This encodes CASSLGTVVQYF. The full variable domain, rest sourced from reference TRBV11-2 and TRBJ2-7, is EAGVAQSPRYKIIEKRQSVAFWCNPISGHATLYWYQQILGQGPKLLIQFQNNGVVDDSQLPKDRFSAERLKGVDSTLKIQPAKLEDSAVYLCASSLGTVVQYFGPGTRLTVT.

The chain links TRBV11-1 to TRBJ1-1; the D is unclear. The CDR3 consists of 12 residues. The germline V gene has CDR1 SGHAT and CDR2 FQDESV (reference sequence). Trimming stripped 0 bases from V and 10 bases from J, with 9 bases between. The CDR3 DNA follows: TGTGCCAGCAGCTTAGCGACGGGCCTAGCTTTCTTT. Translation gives CASSLATGLAFF.

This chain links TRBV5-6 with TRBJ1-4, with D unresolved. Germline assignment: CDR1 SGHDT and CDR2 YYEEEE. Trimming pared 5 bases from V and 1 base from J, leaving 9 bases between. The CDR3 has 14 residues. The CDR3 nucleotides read TGTGCCAGCAGGGAGGGTGTAACTAATGAAAAACTGTTTTTT. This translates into CASREGVTNEKLFF.

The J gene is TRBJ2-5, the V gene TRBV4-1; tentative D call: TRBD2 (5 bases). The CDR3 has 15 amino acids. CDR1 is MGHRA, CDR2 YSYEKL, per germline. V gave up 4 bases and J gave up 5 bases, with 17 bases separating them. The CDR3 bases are TGCGCCAGCAGCCGTCTGCCGGGATCAGGCGAGACCCAGTACTTC. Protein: CASSRLPGSGETQYF.

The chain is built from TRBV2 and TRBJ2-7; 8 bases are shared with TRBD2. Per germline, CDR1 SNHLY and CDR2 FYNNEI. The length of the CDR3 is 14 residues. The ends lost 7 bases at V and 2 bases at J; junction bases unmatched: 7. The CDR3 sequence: CASTGGRITYEQYF. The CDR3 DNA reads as TGTGCCAGCACCGGCGGGAGGATAACCTACGAGCAGTACTTC.

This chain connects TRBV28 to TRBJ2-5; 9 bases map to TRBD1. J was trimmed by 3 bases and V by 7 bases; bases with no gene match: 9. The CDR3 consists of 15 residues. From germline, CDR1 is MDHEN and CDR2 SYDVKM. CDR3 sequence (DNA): TGTGCCAGCACTTGGGACAGGGACGAGGAAGAGACCCAGTACTTC. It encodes CASTWDRDEEETQYF. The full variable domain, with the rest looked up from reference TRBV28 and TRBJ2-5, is DVKVTQSSRYLVKRTGEKVFLECVQDMDHENMFWYRQDPGLGLRLIYFSYDVKMKEKGDIPEGYSVSREKKERFSLILESASTNQTSMYLCASTWDRDEEETQYFGPGTRLLVL.

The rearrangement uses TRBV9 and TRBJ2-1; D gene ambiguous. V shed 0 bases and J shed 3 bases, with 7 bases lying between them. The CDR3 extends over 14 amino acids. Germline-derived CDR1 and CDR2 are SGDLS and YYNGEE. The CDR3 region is CASSVVTFYNEQFF. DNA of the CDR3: TGTGCCAGCAGCGTAGTCACTTTCTACAATGAGCAGTTCTTC.

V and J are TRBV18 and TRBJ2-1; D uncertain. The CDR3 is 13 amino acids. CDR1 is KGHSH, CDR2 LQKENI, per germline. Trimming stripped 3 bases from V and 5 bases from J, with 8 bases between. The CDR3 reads CASSPDADNEQFF. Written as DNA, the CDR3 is TGTGCCAGCTCACCGGACGCGGACAATGAGCAGTTCTTC. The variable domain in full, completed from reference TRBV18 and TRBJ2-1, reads NAGVMQNPRHLVRRRGQEARLRCSPMKGHSHVYWYRQLPEEGLKFMVYLQKENIIDESGMPKERFSAEFPKEGPSILRIQQVVRGDSAAYFCASSPDADNEQFFGPGTRLTVL.